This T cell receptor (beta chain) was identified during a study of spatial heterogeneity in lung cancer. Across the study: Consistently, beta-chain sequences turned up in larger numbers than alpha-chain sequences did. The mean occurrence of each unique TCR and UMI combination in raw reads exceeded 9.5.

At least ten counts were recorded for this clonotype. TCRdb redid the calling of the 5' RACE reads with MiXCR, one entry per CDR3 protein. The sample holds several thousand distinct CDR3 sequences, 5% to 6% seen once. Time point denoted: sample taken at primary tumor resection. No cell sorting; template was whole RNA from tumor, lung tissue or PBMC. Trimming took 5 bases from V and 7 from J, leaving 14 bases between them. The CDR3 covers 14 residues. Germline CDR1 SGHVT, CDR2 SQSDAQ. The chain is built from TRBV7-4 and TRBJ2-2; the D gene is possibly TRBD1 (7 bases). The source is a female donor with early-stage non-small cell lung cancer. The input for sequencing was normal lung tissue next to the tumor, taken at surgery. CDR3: CASSQGQRVGELFF. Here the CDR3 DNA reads TGTGCCAGCAGCCAGGGACAGCGGGTCGGGGAGCTGTTTTTT.